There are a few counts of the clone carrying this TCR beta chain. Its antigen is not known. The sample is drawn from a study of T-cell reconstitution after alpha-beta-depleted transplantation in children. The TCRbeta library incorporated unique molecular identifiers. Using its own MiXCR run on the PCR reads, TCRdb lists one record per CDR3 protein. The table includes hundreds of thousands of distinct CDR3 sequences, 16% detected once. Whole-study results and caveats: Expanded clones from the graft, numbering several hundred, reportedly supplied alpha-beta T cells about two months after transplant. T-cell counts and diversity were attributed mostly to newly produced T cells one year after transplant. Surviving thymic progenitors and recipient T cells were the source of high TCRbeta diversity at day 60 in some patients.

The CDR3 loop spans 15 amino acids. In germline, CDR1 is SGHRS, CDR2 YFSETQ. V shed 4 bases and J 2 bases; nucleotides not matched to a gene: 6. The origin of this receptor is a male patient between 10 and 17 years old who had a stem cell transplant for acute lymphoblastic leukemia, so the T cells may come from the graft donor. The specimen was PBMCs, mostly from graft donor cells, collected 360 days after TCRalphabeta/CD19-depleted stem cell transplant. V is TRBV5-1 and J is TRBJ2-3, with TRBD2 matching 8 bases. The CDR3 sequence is CASSLSGIVTDTQYF. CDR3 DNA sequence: TGCGCCAGCAGCCTTAGCGGGATAGTCACAGATACGCAGTATTTT.